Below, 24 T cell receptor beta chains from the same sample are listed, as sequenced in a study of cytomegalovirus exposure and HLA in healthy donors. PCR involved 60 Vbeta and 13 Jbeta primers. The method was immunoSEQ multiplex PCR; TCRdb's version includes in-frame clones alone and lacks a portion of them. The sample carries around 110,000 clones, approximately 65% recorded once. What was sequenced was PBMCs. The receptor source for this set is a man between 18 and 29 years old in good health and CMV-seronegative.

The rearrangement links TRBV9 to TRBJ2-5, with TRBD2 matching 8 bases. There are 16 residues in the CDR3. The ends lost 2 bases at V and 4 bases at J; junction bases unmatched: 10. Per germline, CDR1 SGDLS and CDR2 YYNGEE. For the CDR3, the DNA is TGTGCCAGCAGCGTGGGAACTAGCGCGGGGGGAGAGACCCAGTACTTC. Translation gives CASSVGTSAGGETQYF.

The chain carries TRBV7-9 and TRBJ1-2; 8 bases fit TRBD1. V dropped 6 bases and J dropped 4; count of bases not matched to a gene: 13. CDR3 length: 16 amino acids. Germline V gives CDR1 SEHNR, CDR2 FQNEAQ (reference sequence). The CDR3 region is CASSRLLRGRGYGYTF. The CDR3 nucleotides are TGTGCCAGCAGTCGACTGCTCAGGGGGCGCGGCTATGGCTACACCTTC. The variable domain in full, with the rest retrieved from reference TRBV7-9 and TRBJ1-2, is DTGVSQNPRHKITKRGQNVTFRCDPISEHNRLYWYRQTLGQGPEFLTYFQNEAQLEKSRLLSDRFSAERPKGSFSTLEIQRTEQGDSAMYLCASSRLLRGRGYGYTFGSGTRLTVV.

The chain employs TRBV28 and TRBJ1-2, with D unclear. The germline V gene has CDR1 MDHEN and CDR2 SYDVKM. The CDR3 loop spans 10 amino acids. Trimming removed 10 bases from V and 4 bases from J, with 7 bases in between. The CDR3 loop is CATLSYGYTF. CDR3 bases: TGTGCCACGCTTAGCTATGGCTACACCTTC.

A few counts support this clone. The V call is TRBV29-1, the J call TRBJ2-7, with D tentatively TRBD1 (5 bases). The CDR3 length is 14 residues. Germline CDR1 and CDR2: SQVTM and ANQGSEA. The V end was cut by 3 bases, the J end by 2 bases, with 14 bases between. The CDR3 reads CSVESTAAPYEQYF. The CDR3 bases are TGCAGCGTTGAGTCGACAGCCGCTCCCTACGAGCAGTACTTC.

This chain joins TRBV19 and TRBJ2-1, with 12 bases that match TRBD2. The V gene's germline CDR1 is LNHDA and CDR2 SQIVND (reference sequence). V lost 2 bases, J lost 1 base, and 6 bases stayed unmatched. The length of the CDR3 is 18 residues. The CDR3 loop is CASSITLAGGGSYNEQFF. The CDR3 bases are TGTGCCAGTAGTATAACACTAGCGGGGGGTGGTTCCTACAATGAGCAGTTCTTC.

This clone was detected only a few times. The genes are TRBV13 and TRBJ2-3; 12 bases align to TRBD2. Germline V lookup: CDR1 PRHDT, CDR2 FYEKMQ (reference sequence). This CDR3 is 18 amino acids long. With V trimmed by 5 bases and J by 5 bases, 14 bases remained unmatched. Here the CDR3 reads CASSRTSGRTPHGDTQYF. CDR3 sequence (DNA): TGTGCCAGCAGCCGAACTAGCGGGAGGACGCCTCATGGAGATACGCAGTATTTT.

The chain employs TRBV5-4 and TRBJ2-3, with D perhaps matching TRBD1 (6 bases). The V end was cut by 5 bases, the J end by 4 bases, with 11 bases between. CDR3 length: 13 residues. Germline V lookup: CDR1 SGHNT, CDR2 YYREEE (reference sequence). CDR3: CASSHNRADTQYF. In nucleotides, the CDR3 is TGTGCCAGCAGTCACAACAGGGCAGATACGCAGTATTTT.

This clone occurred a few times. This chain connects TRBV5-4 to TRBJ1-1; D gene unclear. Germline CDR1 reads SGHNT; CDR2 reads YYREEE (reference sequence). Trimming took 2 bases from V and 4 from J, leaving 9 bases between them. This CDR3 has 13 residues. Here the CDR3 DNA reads TGTGCCAGCAGCTTCACCCGGGGCACTGAAGCTTTCTTT. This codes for CASSFTRGTEAFF.

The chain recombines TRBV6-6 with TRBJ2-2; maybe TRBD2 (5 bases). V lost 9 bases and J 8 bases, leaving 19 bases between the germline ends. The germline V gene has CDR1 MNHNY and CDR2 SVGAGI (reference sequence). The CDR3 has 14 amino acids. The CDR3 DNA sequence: TGTGCCAGTGGGATAAAGTGGGGAGTTGGGGAGCTGTTTTTT. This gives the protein CASGIKWGVGELFF.

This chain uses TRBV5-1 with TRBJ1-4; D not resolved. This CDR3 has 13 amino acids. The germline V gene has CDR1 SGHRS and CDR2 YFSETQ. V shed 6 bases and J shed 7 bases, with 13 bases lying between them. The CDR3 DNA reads TGCGCCAGCACCCGGACTTGGGGTGAAAAACTGTTTTTT. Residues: CASTRTWGEKLFF.

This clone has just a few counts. For the CDR3, the DNA is TGTGCCAGCAGTTACTCGGGACAGGGACGTGGCTACACCTTC. Translating gives CASSYSGQGRGYTF. V usage is TRBV6-5 and J usage is TRBJ1-2, with 9 bases identical to TRBD1. With V trimmed by 0 bases and J by 7 bases, 3 bases remained unmatched. Germline V gene data show CDR1 as MNHEY and CDR2 as SVGAGI. This CDR3 is 14 amino acids long.

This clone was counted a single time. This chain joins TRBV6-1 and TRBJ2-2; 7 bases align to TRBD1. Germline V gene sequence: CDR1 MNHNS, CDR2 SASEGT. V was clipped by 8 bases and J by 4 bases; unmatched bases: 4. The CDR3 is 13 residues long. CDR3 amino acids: CASRGGPTGELFF. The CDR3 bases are TGTGCCAGCCGAGGGGGCCCCACCGGGGAGCTGTTTTTT.

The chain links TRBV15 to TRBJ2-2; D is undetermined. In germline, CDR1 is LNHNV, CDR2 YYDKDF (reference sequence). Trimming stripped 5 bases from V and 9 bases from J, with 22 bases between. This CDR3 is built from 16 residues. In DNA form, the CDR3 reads TGTGCCACCAGCCCTCGACGGAGTCAAGGTGGCCGGGAGCTGTTTTTT. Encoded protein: CATSPRRSQGGRELFF.

CDR3 amino acids: CASGRDRGQPQHF. In DNA, the CDR3 is TGTGCCAGCGGCCGGGACAGAGGTCAGCCCCAGCATTTT. The chain joins TRBV27 to TRBJ1-5, with 7 nucleotides matching TRBD1. CDR3 length: 13 amino acids. Germline V gene lookup returns CDR1 MNHEY and CDR2 SMNVEV (reference sequence). J was trimmed by 6 bases and V by 8 bases; bases with no gene match: 7.

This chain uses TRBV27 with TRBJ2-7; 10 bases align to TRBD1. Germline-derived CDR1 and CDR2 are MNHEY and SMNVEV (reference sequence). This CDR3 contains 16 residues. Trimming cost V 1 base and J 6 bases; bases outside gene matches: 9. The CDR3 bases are TGTGCCAGCAGTTTATGGTCCGGGACAGGGGTACGCGAGCAGTACTTC. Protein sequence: CASSLWSGTGVREQYF.

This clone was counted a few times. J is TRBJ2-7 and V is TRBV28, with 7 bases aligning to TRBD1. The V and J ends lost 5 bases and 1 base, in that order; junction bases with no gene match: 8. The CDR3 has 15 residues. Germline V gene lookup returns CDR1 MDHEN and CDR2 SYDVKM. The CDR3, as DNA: TGTGCCAGCAGTCCCCTGGACAGGCCTTCCTACGAGCAGTACTTC. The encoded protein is CASSPLDRPSYEQYF.

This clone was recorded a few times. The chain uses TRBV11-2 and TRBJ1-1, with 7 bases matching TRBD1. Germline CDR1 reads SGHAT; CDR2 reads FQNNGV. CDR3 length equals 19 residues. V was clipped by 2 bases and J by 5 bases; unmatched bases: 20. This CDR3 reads CASSLFRILGGFVSTEAFF. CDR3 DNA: TGTGCCAGCAGCTTATTTCGTATCCTAGGGGGCTTCGTTAGTACTGAAGCTTTCTTT.

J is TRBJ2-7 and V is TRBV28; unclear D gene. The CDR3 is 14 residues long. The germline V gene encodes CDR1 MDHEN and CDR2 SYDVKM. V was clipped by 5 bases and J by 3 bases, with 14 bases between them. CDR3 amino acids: CASSNNEQNYEQYF. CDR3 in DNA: TGTGCCAGCAGTAATAATGAACAAAACTACGAGCAGTACTTC.

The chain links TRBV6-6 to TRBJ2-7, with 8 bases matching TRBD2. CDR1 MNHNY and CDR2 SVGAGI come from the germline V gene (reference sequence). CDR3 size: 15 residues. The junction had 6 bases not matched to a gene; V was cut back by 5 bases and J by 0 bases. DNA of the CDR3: TGTGCCAGCAGTAAGACTAGCGTGAGCTCCTACGAGCAGTACTTC. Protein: CASSKTSVSSYEQYF.

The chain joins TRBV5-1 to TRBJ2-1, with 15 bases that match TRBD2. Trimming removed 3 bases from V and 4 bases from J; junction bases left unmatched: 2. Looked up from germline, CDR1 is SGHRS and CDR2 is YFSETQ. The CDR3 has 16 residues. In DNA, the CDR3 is TGCGCCAGCAGCTGGGGACTAGCGGGGGGTTACAATGAGCAGTTCTTC. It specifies CASSWGLAGGYNEQFF. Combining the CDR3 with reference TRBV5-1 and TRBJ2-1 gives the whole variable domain KAGVTQTPRYLIKTRGQQVTLSCSPISGHRSVSWYQQTPGQGLQFLFEYFSETQRNKGNFPGRFSGRQFSNSRSEMNVSTLELGDSALYLCASSWGLAGGYNEQFFGPGTRLTVL.

The DNA for the CDR3 is TGCACCAGCAGCCTGGGCCTGGGAGGCGAGCAGTACTTC. Its translation: CTSSLGLGGEQYF. The chain employs TRBV1 and TRBJ2-7; TRBD2 is the table's D call and was not checked against the DNA. TRBV1 is given as a pseudogene. This CDR3 spans 13 amino acids.

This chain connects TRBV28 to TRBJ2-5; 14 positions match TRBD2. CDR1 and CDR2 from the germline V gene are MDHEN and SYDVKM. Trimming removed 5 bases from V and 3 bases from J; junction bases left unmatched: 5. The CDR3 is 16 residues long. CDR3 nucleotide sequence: TGTGCCAGCAGTCGCCTGACTAGCGGGAGGGAAGAGACCCAGTACTTC. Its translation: CASSRLTSGREETQYF.

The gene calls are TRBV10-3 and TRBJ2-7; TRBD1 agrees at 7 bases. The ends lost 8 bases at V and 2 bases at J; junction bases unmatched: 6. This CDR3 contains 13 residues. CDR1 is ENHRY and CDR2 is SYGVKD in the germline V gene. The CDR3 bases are TGTGCCATCCAGGACAGGACAACCTACGAGCAGTACTTC. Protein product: CAIQDRTTYEQYF.

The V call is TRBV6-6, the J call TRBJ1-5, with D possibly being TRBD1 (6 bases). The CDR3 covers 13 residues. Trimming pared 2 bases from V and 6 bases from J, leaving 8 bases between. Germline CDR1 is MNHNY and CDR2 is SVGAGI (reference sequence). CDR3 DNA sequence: TGTGCCAGCAGTTACGGCAGGGGTCAGCCCCAGCATTTT. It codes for CASSYGRGQPQHF.